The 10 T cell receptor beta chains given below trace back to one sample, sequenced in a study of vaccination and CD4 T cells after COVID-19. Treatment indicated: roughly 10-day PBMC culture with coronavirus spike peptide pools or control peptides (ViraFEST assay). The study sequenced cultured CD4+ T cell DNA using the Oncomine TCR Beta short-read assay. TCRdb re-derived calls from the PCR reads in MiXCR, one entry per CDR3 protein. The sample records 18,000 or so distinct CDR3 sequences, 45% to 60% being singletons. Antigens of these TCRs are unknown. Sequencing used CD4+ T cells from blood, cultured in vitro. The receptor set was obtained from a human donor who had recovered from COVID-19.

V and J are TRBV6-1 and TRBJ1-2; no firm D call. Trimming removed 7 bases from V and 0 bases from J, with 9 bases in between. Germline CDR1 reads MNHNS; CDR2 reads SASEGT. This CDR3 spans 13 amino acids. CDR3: CASNARPNYGYTF. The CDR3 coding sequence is TGTGCCAGCAATGCGAGACCTAACTATGGCTACACCTTC.

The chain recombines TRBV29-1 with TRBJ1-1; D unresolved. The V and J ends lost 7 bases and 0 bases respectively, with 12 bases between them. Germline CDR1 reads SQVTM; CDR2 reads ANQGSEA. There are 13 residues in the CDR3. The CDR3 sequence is CSGLQQMNTEAFF. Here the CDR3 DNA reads TGCAGCGGCTTACAGCAAATGAACACTGAAGCTTTCTTT.

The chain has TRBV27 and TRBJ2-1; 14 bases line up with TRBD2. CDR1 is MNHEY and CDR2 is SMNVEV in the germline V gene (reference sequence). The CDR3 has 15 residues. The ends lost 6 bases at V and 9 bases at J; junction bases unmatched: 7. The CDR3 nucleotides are TGTGCCAGCAGAAGACTAGCGGGAGGGGGGACTGAGCAGTTCTTC. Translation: CASRRLAGGGTEQFF.

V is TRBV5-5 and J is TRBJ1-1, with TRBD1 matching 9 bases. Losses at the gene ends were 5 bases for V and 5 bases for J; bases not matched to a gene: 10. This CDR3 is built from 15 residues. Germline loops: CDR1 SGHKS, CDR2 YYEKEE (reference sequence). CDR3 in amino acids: CASSEPGQGWTEAFF. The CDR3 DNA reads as TGTGCCAGCAGTGAACCGGGACAGGGTTGGACTGAAGCTTTCTTT.

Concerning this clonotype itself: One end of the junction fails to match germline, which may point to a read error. CDR3 amino acids: CSASAGTSGGAPNTQYF. The CDR3 DNA reads TGCAGTGCTAGTGCCGGGACTAGCGGGGGGGCCCCAAATACGCAATATTTT. The chain employs TRBV20-1 and TRBJ2-3; 16 nucleotides align to TRBD2. Per germline, CDR1 DFQATT and CDR2 SNEGSKA (reference sequence). The CDR3 extends over 17 amino acids.

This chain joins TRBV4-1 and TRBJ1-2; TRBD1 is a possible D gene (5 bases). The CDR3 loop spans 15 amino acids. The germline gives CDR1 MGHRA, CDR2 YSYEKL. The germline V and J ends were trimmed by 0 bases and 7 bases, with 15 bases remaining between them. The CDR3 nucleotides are TGCGCCAGCAGCCAAGAAGAAAGGGGAGCAGGTGGCTACACCTTC. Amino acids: CASSQEERGAGGYTF.

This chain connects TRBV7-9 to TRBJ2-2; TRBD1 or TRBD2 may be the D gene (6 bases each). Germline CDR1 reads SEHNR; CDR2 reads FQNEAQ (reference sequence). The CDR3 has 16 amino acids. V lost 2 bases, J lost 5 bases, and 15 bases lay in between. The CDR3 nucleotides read TGTGCCAGCAGCTTAATGCGAACAGGGAGGACCGGGGAGCTGTTTTTT. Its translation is CASSLMRTGRTGELFF. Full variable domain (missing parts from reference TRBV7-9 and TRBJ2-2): DTGVSQNPRHKITKRGQNVTFRCDPISEHNRLYWYRQTLGQGPEFLTYFQNEAQLEKSRLLSDRFSAERPKGSFSTLEIQRTEQGDSAMYLCASSLMRTGRTGELFFGEGSRLTVL.

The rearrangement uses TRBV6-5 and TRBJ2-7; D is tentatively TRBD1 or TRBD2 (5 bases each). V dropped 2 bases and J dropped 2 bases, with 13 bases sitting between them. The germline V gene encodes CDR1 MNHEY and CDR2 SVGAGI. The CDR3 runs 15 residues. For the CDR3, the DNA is TGTGCCAGCAGTTACGGACCGGGACCAACCTACGAGCAGTACTTC. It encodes CASSYGPGPTYEQYF.

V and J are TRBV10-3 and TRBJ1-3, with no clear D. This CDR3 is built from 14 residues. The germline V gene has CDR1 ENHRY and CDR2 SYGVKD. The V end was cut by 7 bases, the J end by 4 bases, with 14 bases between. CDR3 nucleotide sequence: TGTGCCATCACCTCACAAACACCAGGAAACACCATATATTTT. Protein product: CAITSQTPGNTIYF.

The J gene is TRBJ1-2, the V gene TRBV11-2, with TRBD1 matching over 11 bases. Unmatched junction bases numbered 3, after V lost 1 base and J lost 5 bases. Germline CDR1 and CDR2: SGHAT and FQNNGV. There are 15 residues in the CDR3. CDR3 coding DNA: TGTGCCAGCAGCTTAGGGACAGGGGGCAATTATGGCTACACCTTC. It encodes CASSLGTGGNYGYTF.